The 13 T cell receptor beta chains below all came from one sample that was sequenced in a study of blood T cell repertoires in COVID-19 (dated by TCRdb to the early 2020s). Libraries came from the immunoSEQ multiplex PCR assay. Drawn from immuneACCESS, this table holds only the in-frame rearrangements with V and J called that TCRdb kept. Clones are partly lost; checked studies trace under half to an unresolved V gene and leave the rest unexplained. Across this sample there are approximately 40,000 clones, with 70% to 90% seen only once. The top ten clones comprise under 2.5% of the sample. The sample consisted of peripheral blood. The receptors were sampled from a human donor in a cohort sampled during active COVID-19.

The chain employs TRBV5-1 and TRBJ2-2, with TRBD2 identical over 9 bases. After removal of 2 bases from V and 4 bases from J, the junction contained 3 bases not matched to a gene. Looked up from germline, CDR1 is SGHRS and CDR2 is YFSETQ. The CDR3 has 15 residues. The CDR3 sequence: CASSLLAGITGELFF. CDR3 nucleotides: TGCGCCAGCAGCTTACTAGCGGGTATCACCGGGGAGCTGTTTTTT.

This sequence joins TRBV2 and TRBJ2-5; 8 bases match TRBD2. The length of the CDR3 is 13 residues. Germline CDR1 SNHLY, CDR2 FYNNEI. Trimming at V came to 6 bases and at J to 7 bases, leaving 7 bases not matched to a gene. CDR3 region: CASRLADGSTQYF. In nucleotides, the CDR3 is TGTGCCAGCAGACTAGCGGACGGGTCGACCCAGTACTTC.

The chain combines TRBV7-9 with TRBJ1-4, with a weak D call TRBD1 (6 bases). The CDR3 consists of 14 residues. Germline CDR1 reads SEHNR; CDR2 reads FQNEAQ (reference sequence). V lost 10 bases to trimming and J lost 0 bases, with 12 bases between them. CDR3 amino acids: CATRQEPTNEKLFF. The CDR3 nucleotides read TGTGCCACCCGACAGGAACCAACTAATGAAAAACTGTTTTTT.

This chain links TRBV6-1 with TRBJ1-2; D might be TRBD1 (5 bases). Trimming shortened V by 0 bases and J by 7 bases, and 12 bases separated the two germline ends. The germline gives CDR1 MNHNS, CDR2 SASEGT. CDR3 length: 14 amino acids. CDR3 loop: CASSEAVGAPGYTF. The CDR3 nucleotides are TGTGCCAGCAGTGAAGCGGTAGGGGCGCCTGGCTACACCTTC.

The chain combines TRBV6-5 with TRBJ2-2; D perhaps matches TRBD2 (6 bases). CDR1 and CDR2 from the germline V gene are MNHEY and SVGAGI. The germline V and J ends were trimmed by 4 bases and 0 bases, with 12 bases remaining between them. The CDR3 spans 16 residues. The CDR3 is CASSSLRESNTGELFF. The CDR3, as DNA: TGTGCCAGCAGTTCACTCCGGGAGTCGAACACCGGGGAGCTGTTTTTT.

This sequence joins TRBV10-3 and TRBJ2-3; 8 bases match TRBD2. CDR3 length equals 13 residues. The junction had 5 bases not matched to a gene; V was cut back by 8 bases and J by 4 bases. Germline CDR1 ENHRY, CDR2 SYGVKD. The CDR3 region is CAIAGGLADTQYF. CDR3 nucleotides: TGTGCCATCGCGGGGGGCTTGGCAGATACGCAGTATTTT.

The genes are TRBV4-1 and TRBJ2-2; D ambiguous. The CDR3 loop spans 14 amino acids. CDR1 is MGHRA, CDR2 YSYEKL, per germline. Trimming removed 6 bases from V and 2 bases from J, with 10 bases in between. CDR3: CASRRAANTGELFF. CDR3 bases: TGCGCCAGCAGACGTGCGGCTAACACCGGGGAGCTGTTTTTT.

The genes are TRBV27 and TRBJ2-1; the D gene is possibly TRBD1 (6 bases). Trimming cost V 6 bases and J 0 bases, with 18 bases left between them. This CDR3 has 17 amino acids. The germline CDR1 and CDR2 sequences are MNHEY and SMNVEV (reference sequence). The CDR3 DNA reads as TGTGCCAGCAGCCCCATGTGGACAGTAAGCTCCTACAATGAGCAGTTCTTC. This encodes CASSPMWTVSSYNEQFF.

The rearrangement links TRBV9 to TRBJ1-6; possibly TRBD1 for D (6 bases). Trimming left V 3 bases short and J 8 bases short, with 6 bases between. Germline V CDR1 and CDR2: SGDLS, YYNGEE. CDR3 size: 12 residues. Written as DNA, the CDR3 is TGTGCCAGCAGCGCAGGGGATTCACCCCTCCACTTT. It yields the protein CASSAGDSPLHF.

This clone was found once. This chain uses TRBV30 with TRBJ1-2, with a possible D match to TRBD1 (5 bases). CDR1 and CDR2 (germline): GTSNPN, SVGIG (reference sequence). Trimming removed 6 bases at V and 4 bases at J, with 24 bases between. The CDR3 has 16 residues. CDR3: CACREGRTTGSYGYTF. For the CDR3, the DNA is TGTGCCTGCCGGGAGGGGAGGACTACAGGAAGCTATGGCTACACCTTC.

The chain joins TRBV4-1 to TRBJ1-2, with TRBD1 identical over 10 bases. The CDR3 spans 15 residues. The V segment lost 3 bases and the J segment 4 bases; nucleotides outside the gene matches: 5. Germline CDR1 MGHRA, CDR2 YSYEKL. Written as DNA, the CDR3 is TGCGCCAGCAGCCAGAGGACAGGGGGTGGCTATGGCTACACCTTC. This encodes CASSQRTGGGYGYTF.

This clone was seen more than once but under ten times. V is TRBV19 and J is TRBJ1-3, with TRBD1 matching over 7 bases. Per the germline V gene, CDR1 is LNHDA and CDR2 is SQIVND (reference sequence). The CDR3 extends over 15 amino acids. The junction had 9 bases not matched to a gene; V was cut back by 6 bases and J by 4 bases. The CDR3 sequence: CASSLQTGSGNTIYF. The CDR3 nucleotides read TGTGCCAGTAGCCTCCAGACAGGGTCCGGAAACACCATATATTTT.

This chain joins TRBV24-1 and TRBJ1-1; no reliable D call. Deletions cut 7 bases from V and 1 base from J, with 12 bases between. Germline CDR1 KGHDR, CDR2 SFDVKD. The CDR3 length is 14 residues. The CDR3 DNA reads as TGTGCCACCAGACGCTCTCCAGGGAACACTGAAGCTTTCTTT. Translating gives CATRRSPGNTEAFF.